This entry lists 26 T cell receptor beta chains sequenced from one sample in a study of response to subunit inactivated influenza vaccine. In TCRdb, the RT-PCR reads were re-called with MiXCR into one record per CDR3 protein. In the table there are roughly 570,000 distinct CDR3 sequences, around 15% of which are singletons. The input for sequencing was PBMCs from blood, taken about 12 days after vaccination. These receptors were taken from a man aged 50-59 years who received an inactivated influenza vaccine.

The chain has TRBV7-2 and TRBJ1-5; 8 bases are shared with TRBD1. The V and J ends lost 4 bases and 11 bases, in that order; junction bases with no gene match: 10. This CDR3 region has 14 residues. Per germline, CDR1 SGHTA and CDR2 FQGNSA. The CDR3 coding sequence is TGTGCCAGCAGCTCTCGACAGGGGCCCGCGACCCAGCATTTT. It is translated as CASSSRQGPATQHF.

This clonotype was found once. The germline gene is not matched at one end of the junction; a read error may be the cause. J is TRBJ2-3 and V is TRBV4-3; TRBD2 agrees at 8 bases. CDR1 and CDR2 from the germline V gene are LGHNA and YSLEER. The length of the CDR3 is 14 residues. In nucleotides, the CDR3 is TGCGCGAGCAGCCAAGCGGGAGATTCAGATACGCAGTATTTT. Its protein product is CASSQAGDSDTQYF.

The chain carries TRBV30 and TRBJ1-4; unclear D gene. The CDR3 runs to 11 residues. The V end lost 1 base, the J end lost 10 bases, and 7 bases lay between the germline ends. Germline CDR1 GTSNPN, CDR2 SVGIG (reference sequence). CDR3 nucleotides: TGTGCCTGGAGTGAGGAGGGAAAACTGTTTTTT. Amino acid sequence: CAWSEEGKLFF.

The CDR3 region is CSARDQGPEQFF. CDR3 nucleotides: TGCAGTGCTAGAGATCAGGGGCCAGAGCAGTTCTTC. The chain couples TRBV20-1 to TRBJ2-1, with a tentative D call TRBD1 (6 bases). CDR1 is DFQATT, CDR2 SNEGSKA, per germline (reference sequence). There are 12 residues in the CDR3. With 0 bases removed from V and 10 bases from J, the gap between germline ends came to 10 bases.

CDR3 loop: CASKKGAGLAKNIQYF. CDR3 in DNA: TGTGCCAGCAAAAAGGGTGCGGGCCTCGCCAAAAACATTCAGTACTTC. The rearrangement uses TRBV6-2 or TRBV6-3 and TRBJ2-4; weak D call: TRBD2 (5 bases). Trimming took off 7 bases at V and 1 base at J, with 17 bases between the two ends. Per germline, CDR1 MNHEY and CDR2 SVGEGT. This CDR3 contains 16 residues.

The J gene is TRBJ2-5, the V gene TRBV12-3 or TRBV12-4; D is ambiguous. V lost 2 bases and J lost 2, with 12 bases in between. The CDR3 has 15 residues. This CDR3 reads CASSLNAGRQETQYF. CDR3 DNA: TGTGCCAGCAGTTTAAATGCAGGTCGACAAGAGACCCAGTACTTC.

With respect to this clonotype: This may arise from a read error, as a much more abundant clone is one base away. This rearrangement joins TRBV4-3 to TRBJ2-1, with D possibly being TRBD2 (6 bases). The germline V and J ends were trimmed by 0 bases and 3 bases, with 9 bases remaining between them. CDR1 is LGHNA and CDR2 is YSLEER in the germline V gene. The CDR3 consists of 15 residues. As DNA, the CDR3 is TGCGCCAGCAGCCAAGAACTAGCCGACTACAATGAGCAGTTCTTC. This codes for CASSQELADYNEQFF.

The chain links TRBV20-1 to TRBJ1-3; D may be TRBD1 (5 bases). Germline CDR1 and CDR2: DFQATT and SNEGSKA (reference sequence). Trimming left V 0 bases short and J 2 bases short, with 11 bases between. This CDR3 spans 15 amino acids. In DNA, the CDR3 is TGCAGTGCTAGAGATCTTCAGGGTACTGGAAACACCATATATTTT. Protein sequence: CSARDLQGTGNTIYF.

The V gene is TRBV24-1, the J gene TRBJ1-5; D is uncertain. In germline, CDR1 is KGHDR, CDR2 SFDVKD. Trimming took off 3 bases at V and 5 bases at J, with 10 bases between the two ends. This CDR3 is 14 amino acids long. The CDR3 DNA reads TGTGCCACCAGTGATCAGACCGACCATCAGCCCCAGCATTTT. It translates to CATSDQTDHQPQHF.

The genes are TRBV20-1 and TRBJ1-5; D ambiguous. Germline V gene lookup returns CDR1 DFQATT and CDR2 SNEGSKA (reference sequence). The V end was cut by 3 bases, the J end by 6 bases, with 9 bases between. CDR3 length equals 12 residues. The CDR3 sequence: CSASIFGQPQHF. The CDR3 DNA sequence: TGCAGTGCTAGCATATTCGGTCAGCCCCAGCATTTT.

The table lists this clonotype with many counts. The chain links TRBV29-1 to TRBJ2-7; the match to TRBD1 covers 10 bases. Germline V CDR1 and CDR2: SQVTM, ANQGSEA. After removal of 4 bases from V and 2 bases from J, the junction contained 2 bases not matched to a gene. The CDR3 loop spans 13 amino acids. The CDR3 sequence: CSVAGTGAYEQYF. DNA of the CDR3: TGCAGCGTTGCCGGGACAGGGGCCTACGAGCAGTACTTC.

This chain connects TRBV6-1 to TRBJ2-5; D unclear. V was shortened by 11 bases and J by 5 bases, with 18 bases between the two germline ends. CDR3 length equals 13 residues. The germline V gene encodes CDR1 MNHNS and CDR2 SASEGT. CDR3: CACSRTVGETQYF. DNA of the CDR3: TGTGCCTGCTCGAGAACGGTCGGGGAGACCCAGTACTTC.

The chain is built from TRBV6-5 and TRBJ1-2, with 7 bases aligning to TRBD1. The CDR3 sequence is 17 residues long. In germline, CDR1 is MNHEY, CDR2 SVGAGI. Trimming cost V 4 bases and J 1 base; bases outside gene matches: 12. The CDR3 DNA reads TGTGCCAGCAGTTTAGGGGACAGACTCCCTGTTAACTATGGCTACACCTTC. Amino acid sequence: CASSLGDRLPVNYGYTF.

The table lists this clonotype with many counts. The chain recombines TRBV5-1 with TRBJ2-7; D is possibly TRBD1 (6 bases). The germline V and J ends were trimmed by 0 bases and 4 bases, with 11 bases remaining between them. The CDR3 spans 14 residues. CDR1 and CDR2 from the germline V gene are SGHRS and YFSETQ. The CDR3 bases are TGCGCCAGCAGCTTGGACAGGGAAGCATACGAGCAGTACTTC. Encoded protein: CASSLDREAYEQYF.

There are a few counts of this clonotype. The chain links TRBV21-1 to TRBJ2-5; TRBD2 is the table's D call, not checked against the DNA. TRBV21-1 corresponds to a pseudogene. The length of the CDR3 is 16 residues. Here the CDR3 reads CASSKIRQGLRETQYF. The CDR3 DNA follows: TGTGCCAGCAGCAAAATTCGGCAGGGTTTACGGGAGACCCAGTACTTC.

This clonotype was observed a few times. The genes are TRBV4-3 and TRBJ2-1; a possible D gene is TRBD2 (7 bases). In germline, CDR1 is LGHNA, CDR2 YSLEER. This CDR3 has 16 amino acids. Between the trimmed V and J ends, which lost 0 bases and 6 bases, there was a span of 15 bases. CDR3 loop: CASSQDLTGGGNEQFF. DNA of the CDR3: TGCGCCAGCAGCCAAGATCTAACGGGGGGCGGCAATGAGCAGTTCTTC.

This clonotype was seen repeatedly, ten times or more. J is TRBJ2-3 and V is TRBV29-1, with no clear D. This CDR3 is 13 amino acids long. CDR1 and CDR2 from the germline V gene are SQVTM and ANQGSEA. V lost 3 bases and J 0 bases, leaving 7 bases between the germline ends. The CDR3 DNA sequence: TGCAGCGTTGATGTGGCTAGCACAGATACGCAGTATTTT. Translating it yields CSVDVASTDTQYF.

This clonotype was seen only a few times. The chain uses TRBV5-1 and TRBJ2-3; D unresolved. V was shortened by 4 bases and J by 2 bases, with 17 bases between the two germline ends. CDR3 size: 16 residues. The germline V gene encodes CDR1 SGHRS and CDR2 YFSETQ. The CDR3 sequence: CASSPYYTQSTDTQYF. The CDR3 DNA reads TGCGCCAGCAGCCCCTATTACACCCAATCCACAGATACGCAGTATTTT.

CDR3 sequence reads: CASSQVVQGNNGYTF. For the CDR3, the DNA is TGTGCCAGCAGCCAAGTGGTACAGGGTAATAATGGCTACACCTTC. The rearrangement uses TRBV4-2 and TRBJ1-2; D perhaps matches TRBD1 (6 bases). The germline V and J ends were trimmed by 1 base and 6 bases, with 15 bases remaining between them. Germline CDR1 is LGHNA and CDR2 is YNFKEQ. The CDR3 sequence is 15 residues long.

Concerning this clonotype: A single base separates this from a much larger clone, so it may be a read error. The chain uses TRBV12-3 or TRBV12-4 and TRBJ1-5, with a weak D call TRBD1 (5 bases). CDR3 length equals 15 residues. In DNA, the CDR3 is TGTACCAGCAGCTGGGGGGGACGGCTTAATCAGCCCCAGCATTTT. Translated, it gives CTSSWGGRLNQPQHF.

The sample holds a few counts of this clonotype. The genes are TRBV9 and TRBJ2-4; 9 bases align to TRBD1. The CDR3 sequence is 14 residues long. V trimming: 7 bases; J trimming: 1 base; junction bases outside the gene matches: 3. CDR1 and CDR2 from the germline V gene are SGDLS and YYNGEE. This chain's CDR3 is CASGQGNAKNIQYF. The CDR3 region has the DNA TGTGCCAGCGGACAGGGGAATGCCAAAAACATTCAGTACTTC.

This clonotype appeared a few times. This sequence joins TRBV6-2 or TRBV6-3 and TRBJ2-3; D is undetermined. V was pared by 10 bases and J by 5 bases, with 13 bases between. The CDR3 contains 12 residues. Germline CDR1 is MNHEY and CDR2 is SVGEGT. The CDR3 sequence is CAILGKGDTQYF. CDR3 coding DNA: TGTGCCATCCTAGGGAAAGGAGATACGCAGTATTTT.

V and J are TRBV25-1 and TRBJ1-1; the D is unclear. CDR3 size: 14 residues. Trimming stripped 5 bases from V and 3 bases from J, with 13 bases between. In germline, CDR1 is MGHDK, CDR2 SYGVNS. The CDR3 loop is CASSRKGGDTEAFF. The CDR3 coding sequence is TGTGCCAGCAGTAGGAAGGGAGGAGACACTGAAGCTTTCTTT.

The rearrangement joins TRBV20-1 to TRBJ2-1, with a tentative D call TRBD1 (5 bases). CDR3 size: 16 residues. V lost 0 bases, J lost 6 bases, and 18 bases lay in between. Per germline, CDR1 DFQATT and CDR2 SNEGSKA (reference sequence). This CDR3 reads CSAREEVGPDTNEQFF. DNA for the CDR3: TGCAGTGCTAGAGAAGAAGTGGGGCCGGATACCAATGAGCAGTTCTTC.

This clonotype showed up many times. The gene calls are TRBV5-1 and TRBJ2-7, with unresolved D. The CDR3 runs 14 residues. V lost 4 bases and J 2 bases, leaving 13 bases between the germline ends. The germline V gene encodes CDR1 SGHRS and CDR2 YFSETQ. CDR3 bases: TGCGCCAGCAGCCCCAATGTGCCACCCTACGAGCAGTACTTC. It codes for CASSPNVPPYEQYF. Using reference TRBV5-1 and TRBJ2-7 for the parts outside the CDR3, the full variable domain is KAGVTQTPRYLIKTRGQQVTLSCSPISGHRSVSWYQQTPGQGLQFLFEYFSETQRNKGNFPGRFSGRQFSNSRSEMNVSTLELGDSALYLCASSPNVPPYEQYFGPGTRLTVT.

This clonotype appeared a single time. The chain combines TRBV6-2 or TRBV6-3 with TRBJ2-3; tentative D call: TRBD1 (6 bases). Germline CDR1 and CDR2: MNHEY and SVGEGT. The ends were cut back, 4 bases at V and 3 bases at J, with 14 bases in the middle. This CDR3 contains 15 residues. In nucleotides, the CDR3 is TGTGCCAGCAGTTCGGACAGTCTTTATACAGATACGCAGTATTTT. It encodes CASSSDSLYTDTQYF.